This T cell receptor beta chain was observed in a study of cytomegalovirus exposure and HLA in healthy donors. Regarding the study as a whole: Later analysis demonstrated an association between a missense DCLRE1C variant and TCR beta V- and J-gene trimming.

Use of 60 Vbeta and 13 Jbeta primers characterized the PCR. Under the authors' procedure: In a later analysis, of roughly 73 million unique beta chains, about 12 million appeared in at least two donors. Only in-frame clones appear in the TCRdb table, and some are missing; sequencing was by immunoSEQ multiplex PCR. That table supplies the V and J calls and clone size; D and trimming were determined from the DNA. This sample yields around 130,000 clones, of which roughly four fifths are seen a single time; about 11% belongs to the top ten. Concerning this clone itself: Its target is not known.

This CDR3 is built from 13 residues. Germline assignment: CDR1 SGHTA and CDR2 FQGNSA. V shed 3 bases, J shed 5 bases, and the junction held 2 bases outside the gene matches. The source of this sequence is a male donor in good health and CMV-seropositive. Sequenced: PBMCs. This chain links TRBV7-2 with TRBJ2-3; 7 bases are shared with TRBD1. Written as DNA, the CDR3 is TGTGCCAGCAGCTTGACAGGGAGAGATACGCAGTATTTT. Amino acid sequence: CASSLTGRDTQYF.